This entry lists 2 T cell receptor beta chains sequenced from one sample in a study of T-cell memory formation after mild COVID-19 (dated by TCRdb to the early 2020s). Libraries were made using 5' RACE. Sequencing used an Illumina NovaSeq 6000. Using fastp trimming at Q25 and MiXCR clonotype assembly, TCRdb reanalyzed the public sequencing data and kept in-frame beta chains. Each entry merges the rows of one CDR3 protein and shows their most common DNA and genes. The sample table lists approximately 300,000 distinct CDR3 sequences, 15% of them with a count of one. The ten biggest clones cover roughly 23% of the sample. The sequencing sample was made of PBMCs or a T cell subset sorted from them (not recorded which). These receptors were obtained from a man aged 18-30 years who had mild COVID-19 (a few samples of this study predate the infection). The sample titles of this study are shuffled in the database, so cell type and time point are left out; the donor was told from shared clones.

This chain links TRBV2 with TRBJ2-7; 7 bases agree with TRBD2. CDR1 and CDR2 (germline): SNHLY, FYNNEI. CDR3 length equals 13 residues. The junction had 6 bases not matched to a gene; V was cut back by 6 bases and J by 4 bases. CDR3 nucleotide sequence: TGTGCCAGCAGGGGAGGGGTGAGGTACGAGCAGTACGTC. It specifies CASRGGVRYEQYV.

The V and J genes are TRBV5-1 and TRBJ1-1, with no clear D. Germline CDR1 SGHRS, CDR2 YFSETQ. V was cut by 0 bases and J by 4 bases, with 10 bases left in between. The CDR3 runs 14 residues. CDR3 protein: CASSLDRPSTEAFF. The CDR3 nucleotides read TGCGCCAGCAGCTTGGACAGACCCTCCACTGAAGCTTTCTTT.